Each of the 10 T cell receptor beta chains below was sequenced from the same sample in a study of OX40 agonist ivuxolimab in advanced cancers. The assay was immunoSEQ multiplex PCR, and TCRdb's table has in-frame clones only and misses some. There are around 70,000 clones in the sample; approximately 90% occur only once, and 6% to 8.5% lies in the top ten. Material: CD4+ or CD8+ T cells sorted from blood, obtained in a trial of the OX40 agonist ivuxolimab. Receptors were obtained from an adult with an advanced solid tumor such as melanoma, head and neck, liver or kidney cancer.

This clone has just a few counts. The V and J genes are TRBV27 and TRBJ1-1; 9 positions match TRBD1. This CDR3 spans 14 amino acids. Losses at the gene ends were 2 bases for V and 6 bases for J; bases not matched to a gene: 4. Germline CDR1 is MNHEY and CDR2 is SMNVEV (reference sequence). The CDR3 region is CASSLGTGYPEAFF. The CDR3 nucleotides read TGTGCCAGCAGTTTAGGGACAGGGTACCCTGAAGCTTTCTTT.

The rearrangement uses TRBV5-4 and TRBJ2-1; maybe TRBD2 (6 bases). The V gene's germline CDR1 is SGHNT and CDR2 YYREEE (reference sequence). V lost 10 bases and J 4 bases, leaving 18 bases between the germline ends. This CDR3 region has 14 residues. CDR3 in amino acids: CAGEHSSDYNEQFF. The CDR3 bases are TGTGCCGGCGAACATTCTAGCGATTACAATGAGCAGTTCTTC.

V and J are TRBV5-4 and TRBJ1-1, with D unclear. V lost 4 bases and J 6 bases, leaving 16 bases between the germline ends. The CDR3 is 14 amino acids. Germline lookup yields CDR1 SGHNT and CDR2 YYREEE (reference sequence). The CDR3 here is CASSPPQEVPEAFF. As DNA, the CDR3 is TGTGCCAGCAGCCCCCCCCAAGAAGTTCCTGAAGCTTTCTTT.

The chain is built from TRBV15 and TRBJ2-7, with no clear D. The germline CDR1 and CDR2 sequences are LNHNV and YYDKDF (reference sequence). The CDR3 covers 15 residues. Trimming removed 0 bases from V and 6 bases from J, with 15 bases in between. CDR3 sequence (DNA): TGTGCCACCAGCAGAGAAAGGACGGACCCTATCGAGCAGTACTTC. The encoded protein is CATSRERTDPIEQYF.

The chain links TRBV7-8 to TRBJ2-3; 9 nucleotides align to TRBD1. Germline lookup yields CDR1 SGHVS and CDR2 FQNEAQ. This CDR3 is 14 amino acids long. V lost 1 base to trimming and J lost 6 bases; unmatched junction nucleotides: 2. This CDR3 reads CASSLDRGRDTQYF. Written as DNA, the CDR3 is TGTGCCAGCAGCTTAGACAGGGGGCGCGATACGCAGTATTTT. Filled out from reference TRBV7-8 and TRBJ2-3, the complete variable domain reads GAGVSQSPRYKVAKRGQDVALRCDPISGHVSLFWYQQALGQGPEFLTYFQNEAQLDKSGLPSDRFFAERPEGSVSTLKIQRTQQEDSAVYLCASSLDRGRDTQYFGPGTRLTVL.

The chain has TRBV5-3 and TRBJ2-1; D is perhaps TRBD2 (6 bases). TRBV5-3 is given ORF status, its function remaining uncertain. The CDR3 loop spans 16 amino acids. V lost 0 bases and J lost 4, with 14 bases in between. This CDR3 reads CARSLDRGWAYNEQFF. The CDR3 coding sequence is TGTGCCAGAAGCTTGGATCGGGGGTGGGCATACAATGAGCAGTTCTTC.

This chain uses TRBV6-6 with TRBJ1-3; D is ambiguous. Trimming stripped 2 bases from V and 0 bases from J, with 2 bases between. The CDR3 covers 13 residues. Germline-derived CDR1 and CDR2 are MNHNY and SVGAGI (reference sequence). CDR3 region: CASSYNSGNTIYF. CDR3 in DNA: TGTGCCAGCAGTTACAACTCTGGAAACACCATATATTTT.

The chain uses TRBV7-6 and TRBJ1-1, with D hard to call. Germline-derived CDR1 and CDR2 are SGHVS and FNYEAQ. V was pared by 5 bases and J by 1 base, with 14 bases between. This CDR3 contains 15 residues. In nucleotides, the CDR3 is TGTGCCAGCAGCCCGAGCCCCCGCACGAACACTGAAGCTTTCTTT. It translates to CASSPSPRTNTEAFF.

The V gene is TRBV9, the J gene TRBJ2-1; 7 bases line up with TRBD1. Germline CDR1 SGDLS, CDR2 YYNGEE. The CDR3 runs 16 residues. The V segment lost 4 bases and the J segment 5 bases; nucleotides outside the gene matches: 12. The CDR3, as DNA: TGTGCCAGCAGCTTACTCGGGGCAGGGGGAAACAATGAGCAGTTCTTC. Protein product: CASSLLGAGGNNEQFF.

This chain uses TRBV6-5 with TRBJ1-1; TRBD1 matches at 8 bases. This CDR3 has 15 residues. Germline loops: CDR1 MNHEY, CDR2 SVGAGI. V was clipped by 0 bases and J by 0 bases; unmatched bases: 0. For the CDR3, the DNA is TGTGCCAGCAGTTACTCGACAGGGGTGAACACTGAAGCTTTCTTT. It is translated as CASSYSTGVNTEAFF.